This T cell receptor beta chain was identified in a study of spatial heterogeneity in lung cancer (dated 2019 in TCRdb). For context, the study as a whole: More beta-chain than alpha-chain transcripts were consistently detected, likely reflecting higher beta-chain transcript abundance. In non-small cell lung cancer, the study quantitatively compared TCR alpha and beta repertoires across several tumor regions, matched nontumor lung, and blood. The study linked features of the TCR repertoire to counts of nonsynonymous mutations, which were determined by whole-exome sequencing of tumor tissue. Both alpha and beta chains were TCR-sequenced in samples taken at surgery, namely 220 tumor regions, around 70 matched nontumor lung samples and 50 to 60 PBMC samples. In the raw uncorrected reads, each unique combination of TCR and UMI appeared on average more than ten times. What the study reported, not specific to this receptor: Ubiquitous expanded tumor TCRs were found in blood more often at tumor resection than at routine follow-up. Confirming at a functional level the hypothesis that regional TCRs recognize regional mutations was considered to require additional single-cell paired TCR alpha and beta sequencing.

The library relied on 5' RACE. For sequencing, a NextSeq 500 was employed. The TCR library protocol attached a unique molecular identifier to each TCR cDNA molecule to allow correction of PCR and sequencing errors. As for the original processing: Decombinator tools were used for TCR identification, UMI-based error correction and CDR3 extraction. Expanded TCRs were defined as those above a frequency of 2 per 1,000, corresponding to the top 1% of the tumor frequency distribution. Renyi diversity was calculated using the R vegan package after each repertoire was subsampled 100 times to 5,000 TCRs. CDR3 similarity networks were built from amino acid triplet string-kernel similarity, connecting CDR3s with pairwise similarity above 0.82. The public reads were reprocessed in TCRdb via fastp at Q25 and MiXCR, keeping in-frame beta chains. For every CDR3 protein sequence, its rows merge into one entry that carries the most common genes and DNA. The V and J calls follow TCRdb's processing rather than the paper's. The sample table contains tens of thousands of distinct CDR3 sequences; only one count was recorded for 5.5% to 8% of them. Roughly an eighth of the sample is held by the ten biggest clonotypes.

To note about this clonotype: No antigen is known for it. Base qualities are missing; no much larger clone stands one base away.

The sample's time point label, in plain terms: sample taken at primary tumor resection. Whole RNA extracted from tumor and nontumor lung tissue, or from cryopreserved PBMC samples, was used for TCR sequencing without cell sorting. Samples were obtained from 72 patients with early-stage, untreated non-small cell lung cancer from the lung TRACERx cohort. Patients were selected for TCR sequencing only if sufficient RNA was available from at least two tumor regions. The specimen comprised PBMCs, sampled at surgery. The receptor was isolated from a male donor with early-stage non-small cell lung cancer.

The CDR3 corresponds to CASSSPLGGAETQYF. The DNA reads TGTGCCAGCAGTTCGCCCCTCGGGGGGGCTGAGACCCAGTACTTC. The sequence is built from TRBV27 and TRBJ2-5; TRBD2 lines up with 8 middle nucleotides. Here V drops 4 bases and J drops 5 bases, and the junction holds 9 bases not matched to any gene. The CDR3 holds 15 amino acids from the cysteine to the phenylalanine. Kept here is only the CDR3 DNA, which spans 45 bases and is read in frame from base 1. In the germline V gene (reference sequence), CDR1 corresponds to MNHEY and CDR2 to SMNVEV.